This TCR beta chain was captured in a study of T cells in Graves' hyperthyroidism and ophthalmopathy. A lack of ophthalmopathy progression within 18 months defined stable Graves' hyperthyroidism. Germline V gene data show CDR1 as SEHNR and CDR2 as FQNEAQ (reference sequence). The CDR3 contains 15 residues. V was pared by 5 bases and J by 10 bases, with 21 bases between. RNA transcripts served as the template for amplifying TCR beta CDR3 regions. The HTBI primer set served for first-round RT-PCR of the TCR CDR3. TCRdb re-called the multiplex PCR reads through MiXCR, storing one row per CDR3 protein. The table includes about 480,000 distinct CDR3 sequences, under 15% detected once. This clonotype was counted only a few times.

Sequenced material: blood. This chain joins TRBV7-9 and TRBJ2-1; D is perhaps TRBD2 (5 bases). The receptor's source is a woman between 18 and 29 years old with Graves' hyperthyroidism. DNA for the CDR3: TGTGCCAGCAGCACCCAGGCACTAGGATCGTGGGAGCAGTTCTTC. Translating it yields CASSTQALGSWEQFF.